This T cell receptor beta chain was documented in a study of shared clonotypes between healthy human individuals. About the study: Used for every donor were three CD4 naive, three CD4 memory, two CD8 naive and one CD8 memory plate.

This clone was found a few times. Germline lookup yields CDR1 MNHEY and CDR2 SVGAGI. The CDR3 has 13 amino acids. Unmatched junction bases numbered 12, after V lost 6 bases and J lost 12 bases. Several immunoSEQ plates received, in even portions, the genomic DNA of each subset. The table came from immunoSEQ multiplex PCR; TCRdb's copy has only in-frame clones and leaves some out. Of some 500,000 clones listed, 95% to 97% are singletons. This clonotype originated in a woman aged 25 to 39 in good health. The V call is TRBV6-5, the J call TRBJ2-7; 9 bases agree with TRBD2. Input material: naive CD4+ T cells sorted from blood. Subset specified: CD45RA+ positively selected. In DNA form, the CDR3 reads TGTGCCAGCAGCCTGAAAGGCGGGAGGGCCCCGTACTTC. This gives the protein CASSLKGGRAPYF.